This passage covers 18 T cell receptor beta chains from one sample sequenced in a study of a mutant IDH1 vaccine in newly diagnosed glioma. Time point given: baseline, week 1 (first vaccination visit). As for treatment: pre-vaccination baseline after standard-of-care therapy. Here immunoSEQ multiplex PCR was the method, and the copy in TCRdb shows in-frame clones only, minus some. The repertoire consists of roughly 19,000 clones, with over 75% occurring once and the leading ten covering about 5%. Here the sequenced sample was PBMCs, taken from a glioma patient treated with radiotherapy, temozolomide or both. These receptors were taken from a man aged 35-49 years with glioma.

The gene calls are TRBV5-1 and TRBJ2-3; 7 nucleotides match TRBD1. This CDR3 has 15 residues. Germline V gene lookup returns CDR1 SGHRS and CDR2 YFSETQ. The V segment lost 4 bases and the J segment 0 bases; nucleotides outside the gene matches: 5. CDR3 DNA sequence: TGCGCCAGCAGCGGACGGGACAGCAGCACAGATACGCAGTATTTT. It codes for CASSGRDSSTDTQYF.

The rearrangement uses TRBV4-1 and TRBJ1-5, with D uncertain. The CDR3 has 15 residues. V was pared by 1 base and J by 2 bases, with 9 bases between. CDR1 MGHRA and CDR2 YSYEKL come from the germline V gene. Written as DNA, the CDR3 is TGCGCCAGCAGCCAAGGGGAAACAGGCAATCAGCCCCAGCATTTT. Translation gives CASSQGETGNQPQHF.

The chain carries TRBV11-2 and TRBJ1-2; D uncertain. The V end was cut by 4 bases, the J end by 0 bases, with 9 bases between. The CDR3 runs 14 residues. Looked up from germline, CDR1 is SGHAT and CDR2 is FQNNGV. CDR3 sequence: CASSSFSANYGYTF. The CDR3, as DNA: TGTGCCAGCAGCTCATTTTCAGCTAACTATGGCTACACCTTC. The full variable domain, rest sourced from reference TRBV11-2 and TRBJ1-2, is EAGVAQSPRYKIIEKRQSVAFWCNPISGHATLYWYQQILGQGPKLLIQFQNNGVVDDSQLPKDRFSAERLKGVDSTLKIQPAKLEDSAVYLCASSSFSANYGYTFGSGTRLTVV.

CDR3: CASSYSAGLYEQYF. The CDR3 DNA reads as TGTGCCAGCAGTTACTCAGCGGGACTCTACGAGCAGTACTTC. This sequence joins TRBV6-7 and TRBJ2-7, with 7 bases fitting TRBD2. TRBV6-7 is an ORF; its function is uncertain. The CDR3 is 14 residues long. The V segment lost 0 bases and the J segment 3 bases; nucleotides outside the gene matches: 2.

The gene calls are TRBV7-9 and TRBJ2-3; the D call may be TRBD1 or TRBD2 (5 bases each). Trimming removed 5 bases at V and 4 bases at J, with 13 bases between. The V gene's germline CDR1 is SEHNR and CDR2 FQNEAQ (reference sequence). The CDR3 runs to 14 residues. CDR3 bases: TGTGCCAGCAGCAAGGGACCCCCCGCAGATACGCAGTATTTT. Protein product: CASSKGPPADTQYF.

The chain joins TRBV5-1 to TRBJ1-2; weak D call: TRBD1 (5 bases). V lost 2 bases and J 1 base, leaving 9 bases between the germline ends. This CDR3 is 14 amino acids long. In germline, CDR1 is SGHRS, CDR2 YFSETQ. DNA of the CDR3: TGCGCCAGCAGCTTCGGCGGGGGTAACTATGGCTACACCTTC. It is translated as CASSFGGGNYGYTF.

The rearrangement links TRBV25-1 to TRBJ1-5; no clear D gene. This CDR3 is 12 amino acids long. From germline, CDR1 is MGHDK and CDR2 SYGVNS. Trimming pared 6 bases from V and 4 bases from J, leaving 7 bases between. Here the CDR3 DNA reads TGTGCCAGCAGGGACGGGAATCAGCCCCAGCATTTT. Translated, it gives CASRDGNQPQHF.

This clone was picked up one time. The chain joins TRBV9 to TRBJ1-2; 11 positions agree with TRBD1. Trimming took 4 bases from V and 8 from J; bases not matched to a gene: 7. The germline V gene encodes CDR1 SGDLS and CDR2 YYNGEE. CDR3 size: 14 residues. As DNA, the CDR3 is TGTGCCAGCAGCCAGACCGGGACAGGGGGAGGCTACACCTTC. Its translation is CASSQTGTGGGYTF.

Concerning this clone itself: One end of the junction varies from germline; a read error may be responsible. The CDR3 coding sequence is TGTGCTAGCAGCCTTCGAGTGTTTCCTAGCACAGATACGCAGTATTTT. Translating it yields CASSLRVFPSTDTQYF. J is TRBJ2-3 and V is TRBV7-7; D not resolved. Germline V gene data show CDR1 as SSHAT and CDR2 as FNYEAQ (reference sequence). This CDR3 region has 16 residues.

V is TRBV29-1 and J is TRBJ2-5; 8 bases agree with TRBD1. This CDR3 region has 13 residues. The V gene's germline CDR1 is SQVTM and CDR2 ANQGSEA. V shed 4 bases and J 3 bases; nucleotides not matched to a gene: 4. CDR3 sequence: CSVVATGEETQYF. The CDR3, as DNA: TGCAGCGTTGTCGCGACAGGGGAAGAGACCCAGTACTTC.

The rearrangement joins TRBV5-1 to TRBJ2-3; D is unresolved. V lost 0 bases, J lost 1 base, and 9 bases lay in between. Germline lookup yields CDR1 SGHRS and CDR2 YFSETQ. The CDR3 extends over 15 amino acids. This CDR3 is CASSLVLAGTDTQYF. The CDR3 nucleotides are TGCGCCAGCAGCTTGGTCTTAGCCGGCACAGATACGCAGTATTTT.

This clone was found a few times. The genes are TRBV30 and TRBJ1-6, with TRBD1 as a possible D gene (6 bases). The V end lost 2 bases, the J end lost 10 bases, and 15 bases lay between the germline ends. The CDR3 has 14 amino acids. The germline gives CDR1 GTSNPN, CDR2 SVGIG (reference sequence). The CDR3 protein is CAWSFSTGSSPLHF. The DNA of the CDR3 is TGTGCCTGGAGTTTCTCAACAGGGTCCTCACCCCTCCACTTT.

The CDR3 loop reads CASSLFRGGPYQETQYF. The DNA of the CDR3 is TGTGCCAGCAGCTTGTTTCGCGGGGGGCCTTACCAAGAGACCCAGTACTTC. The gene calls are TRBV5-6 and TRBJ2-5; 8 positions match TRBD2. In germline, CDR1 is SGHDT, CDR2 YYEEEE. Trimming removed 1 base from V and 0 bases from J; junction bases left unmatched: 8. The CDR3 length is 17 residues.

The sample holds a few counts of this clone. V usage is TRBV27 and J usage is TRBJ2-2; the D is unclear. In germline, CDR1 is MNHEY, CDR2 SMNVEV (reference sequence). This CDR3 is built from 16 residues. V lost 3 bases to trimming and J lost 0 bases, with 11 bases between them. The CDR3 sequence is CASSFLSFANTGELFF. The CDR3 nucleotides read TGTGCCAGCAGTTTCCTCTCCTTCGCGAACACCGGGGAGCTGTTTTTT.

V and J are TRBV5-1 and TRBJ2-1; D possibly corresponds to TRBD1 (5 bases). V was pared by 0 bases and J by 7 bases, with 17 bases between. This CDR3 spans 16 amino acids. The V gene's germline CDR1 is SGHRS and CDR2 YFSETQ. The CDR3 DNA sequence: TGCGCCAGCAGCTTGGAGGGCCAGGGAAGTGGGAATGAGCAGTTCTTC. This translates into CASSLEGQGSGNEQFF.

The CDR3 spells CASSLGRESYEQYF. The CDR3, as DNA: TGTGCCAGCAGCTTGGGTCGGGAGTCCTACGAGCAGTACTTC. The rearrangement joins TRBV7-9 to TRBJ2-7; possible D gene TRBD2, 6 bases. Trimming pared 3 bases from V and 1 base from J, leaving 10 bases between. Germline V gives CDR1 SEHNR, CDR2 FQNEAQ (reference sequence). CDR3 length equals 14 residues.

The rearrangement joins TRBV11-2 to TRBJ2-2; the D gene is possibly TRBD2 (5 bases). Germline CDR1 is SGHAT and CDR2 is FQNNGV. There are 13 residues in the CDR3. Trimming stripped 4 bases from V and 7 bases from J, with 10 bases between. CDR3 region: CASSSLRDGELFF. The CDR3 bases are TGTGCCAGCAGCTCACTCCGGGACGGGGAGCTGTTTTTT.

DNA for the CDR3: TGTGCCACCAGCAGAGATTCGGGCGGGAGCACAGATACGCAGTATTTT. Encoded protein: CATSRDSGGSTDTQYF. The chain is built from TRBV15 and TRBJ2-3; weak D call: TRBD2 (5 bases). Germline lookup yields CDR1 LNHNV and CDR2 YYDKDF (reference sequence). Trimming removed 0 bases at V and 0 bases at J, with 10 bases between. This CDR3 has 16 amino acids.